Each of the 14 T cell receptor beta chains below was sequenced from the same sample in a study of OX40 agonist ivuxolimab in advanced cancers. The protocol was immunoSEQ multiplex PCR, while the TCRdb copy is restricted to in-frame clones and leaves out a portion. The profile shows roughly 49,000 clones, 88% of them singletons. This specimen was CD4+ or CD8+ T cells sorted from blood, taken in a trial of the OX40 agonist ivuxolimab. Receptors originate from an adult with an advanced solid tumor such as melanoma, head and neck, liver or kidney cancer.

The chain's CDR3 is CASSALNEQFF. CDR3 nucleotides: TGTGCCAGCAGCGCGCTCAATGAGCAGTTCTTC. The chain combines TRBV7-8 with TRBJ2-1, with unresolved D. CDR3 length equals 11 residues. V lost 5 bases to trimming and J lost 6 bases, with 5 bases between them. Germline CDR1 and CDR2: SGHVS and FQNEAQ.

The V call is TRBV2, the J call TRBJ1-1; 9 bases map to TRBD1. Germline assignment: CDR1 SNHLY and CDR2 FYNNEI. The CDR3 is made up of 15 amino acids. J gave up 4 bases and V 6 bases, and 9 bases lay outside the gene matches. CDR3 coding DNA: TGTGCCAGCAGCCTGGACAGGGGAGTTGGCACTGAAGCTTTCTTT. Protein sequence: CASSLDRGVGTEAFF.

The V call is TRBV5-4, the J call TRBJ2-1, with 10 bases fitting TRBD2. V lost 1 base, J lost 8 bases, and 6 bases stayed unmatched. CDR1 is SGHNT, CDR2 YYREEE, per germline (reference sequence). CDR3 size: 15 residues. The CDR3 loop is CASSLLAGVVYEQFF. Here the CDR3 DNA reads TGTGCCAGCAGCTTGCTAGCGGGAGTTGTCTATGAGCAGTTCTTC.

The gene calls are TRBV9 and TRBJ2-1; the match to TRBD2 covers 11 bases. The length of the CDR3 is 15 residues. Germline trimming cut 3 bases from V and 8 bases from J; bases unmatched to any gene: 7. The germline gives CDR1 SGDLS, CDR2 YYNGEE. CDR3 sequence: CASSGTSGSFHEQFF. CDR3 DNA: TGTGCCAGCAGCGGCACTAGCGGGAGTTTCCATGAGCAGTTCTTC.

The V call is TRBV9, the J call TRBJ2-2; D perhaps matches TRBD2 (6 bases). The CDR3 consists of 16 residues. Germline V gene data show CDR1 as SGDLS and CDR2 as YYNGEE. V was trimmed by 4 bases and J by 4 bases, leaving 17 bases between them. This CDR3 is CASSPMGGVITGELFF. CDR3 DNA: TGTGCCAGCAGCCCGATGGGGGGAGTAATCACCGGGGAGCTGTTTTTT. Complete variable domain (other parts from reference TRBV9 and TRBJ2-2): DSGVTQTPKHLITATGQRVTLRCSPRSGDLSVYWYQQSLDQGLQFLIQYYNGEERAKGNILERFSAQQFPDLHSELNLSSLELGDSALYFCASSPMGGVITGELFFGEGSRLTVL.

V and J are TRBV11-3 and TRBJ1-3, with D perhaps matching TRBD1 (5 bases). The V end lost 3 bases, the J end lost 1 base, and 13 bases lay between the germline ends. CDR3 length equals 16 residues. Germline CDR1 is SGHNT and CDR2 is YENEEA. The CDR3 reads CASSLGLQGSGNTIYF. The CDR3 DNA follows: TGTGCCAGCAGCTTGGGGCTTCAGGGATCTGGAAACACCATATATTTT.

The CDR3 protein is CASAGPGKNTEAFF. CDR3 coding DNA: TGTGCCAGCGCAGGGCCGGGCAAGAACACTGAAGCTTTCTTT. V and J are TRBV18 and TRBJ1-1, with D possibly being TRBD1 (5 bases). CDR3 size: 14 residues. Germline-derived CDR1 and CDR2 are KGHSH and LQKENI. With 8 bases removed from V and 1 base from J, the gap between germline ends came to 14 bases.

In DNA form, the CDR3 reads TGTGCCAGCAGTGAAGCCGTAGCGGTCACCTACAATGAGCAGTTCTTC. Its translation: CASSEAVAVTYNEQFF. The rearrangement joins TRBV6-1 to TRBJ2-1; a weak D match, TRBD2 (6 bases). CDR1 and CDR2 from the germline V gene are MNHNS and SASEGT. The V gene lost 0 bases and the J gene lost 2 bases, with 11 bases spanning the gap. The CDR3 extends over 16 amino acids.

The V gene is TRBV28, the J gene TRBJ1-2, with D perhaps TRBD1 (5 bases). Deletions cut 6 bases from V and 7 bases from J, with 15 bases between. This CDR3 region has 13 residues. Germline V gene sequence: CDR1 MDHEN, CDR2 SYDVKM. The DNA of the CDR3 is TGTGCCAGCAGCTCAGGGAGGGTATCTGGCTACACCTTC. This translates into CASSSGRVSGYTF.

This sequence joins TRBV19 and TRBJ2-1; 7 bases are shared with TRBD1. This CDR3 has 16 residues. Trimming took 0 bases from V and 4 from J; bases not matched to a gene: 6. CDR1 LNHDA and CDR2 SQIVND come from the germline V gene (reference sequence). Written as DNA, the CDR3 is TGTGCCAGTAGTATAGATACAGGGGCCCTATACAATGAGCAGTTCTTC. The encoded protein is CASSIDTGALYNEQFF.

This chain joins TRBV13 and TRBJ2-5; 11 bases are shared with TRBD2. This CDR3 comprises 15 residues. Germline CDR1 is PRHDT and CDR2 is FYEKMQ (reference sequence). The V and J ends lost 6 bases and 2 bases, in that order; junction bases with no gene match: 5. CDR3 in DNA: TGTGCCAGCAGACTAGCGGGGGCCTTTCAAGAGACCCAGTACTTC. Its translation: CASRLAGAFQETQYF.

A single count supports this clone. Distinct nucleotide sequences in the sample also encode this CDR3. V is TRBV5-1 and J is TRBJ2-7, with D maybe TRBD1 (6 bases). CDR1 SGHRS and CDR2 YFSETQ come from the germline V gene. V lost 4 bases and J 4 bases, leaving 12 bases between the germline ends. This CDR3 is 13 amino acids long. CDR3 nucleotide sequence: TGCGCCAGCAGCCAGGGGACATTATACGAGCAGTACTTC. It yields the protein CASSQGTLYEQYF. The entire variable domain, with the rest obtained from reference TRBV5-1 and TRBJ2-7, is as follows: KAGVTQTPRYLIKTRGQQVTLSCSPISGHRSVSWYQQTPGQGLQFLFEYFSETQRNKGNFPGRFSGRQFSNSRSEMNVSTLELGDSALYLCASSQGTLYEQYFGPGTRLTVT.

Only one count was recorded for this clone. The rearrangement links TRBV2 to TRBJ1-4, with D possibly being TRBD1 (5 bases). CDR1 is SNHLY, CDR2 FYNNEI, per germline. There are 14 residues in the CDR3. V shed 3 bases and J shed 4 bases, with 9 bases lying between them. The CDR3 DNA follows: TGTGCCAGCAGTGACGGGCAGGGTAATGAAAAACTGTTTTTT. The encoded protein is CASSDGQGNEKLFF.

V gene TRBV29-1 combines with J gene TRBJ2-2, with 10 bases fitting TRBD1. Germline V gene data show CDR1 as SQVTM and CDR2 as ANQGSEA. The length of the CDR3 is 12 residues. The chain's CDR3 is CCGTGDTGELFF. CDR3 nucleotides: TGCTGCGGGACAGGGGACACCGGGGAGCTGTTTTTT.